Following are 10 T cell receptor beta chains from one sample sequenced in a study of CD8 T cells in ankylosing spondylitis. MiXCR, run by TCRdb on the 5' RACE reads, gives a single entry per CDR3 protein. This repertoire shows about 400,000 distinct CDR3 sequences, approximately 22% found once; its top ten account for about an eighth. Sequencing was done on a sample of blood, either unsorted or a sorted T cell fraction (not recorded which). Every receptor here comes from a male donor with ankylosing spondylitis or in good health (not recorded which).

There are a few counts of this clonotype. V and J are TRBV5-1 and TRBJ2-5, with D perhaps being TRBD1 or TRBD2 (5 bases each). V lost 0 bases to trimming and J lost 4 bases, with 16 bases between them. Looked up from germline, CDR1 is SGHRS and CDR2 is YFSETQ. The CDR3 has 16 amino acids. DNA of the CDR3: TGCGCCAGCAGCTTGGGAGGGGACCCCCAGCGAGAGACCCAGTACTTC. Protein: CASSLGGDPQRETQYF.

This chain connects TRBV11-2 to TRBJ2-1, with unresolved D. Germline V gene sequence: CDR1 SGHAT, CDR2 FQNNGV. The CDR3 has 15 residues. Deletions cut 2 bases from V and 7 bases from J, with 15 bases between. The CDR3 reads CASSLWGLAGNEQFF. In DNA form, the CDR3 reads TGTGCCAGCAGCTTATGGGGATTGGCTGGGAATGAGCAGTTCTTC.

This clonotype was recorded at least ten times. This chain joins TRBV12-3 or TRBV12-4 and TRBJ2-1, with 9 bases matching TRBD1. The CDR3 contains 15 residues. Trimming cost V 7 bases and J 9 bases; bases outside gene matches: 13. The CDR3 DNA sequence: TGTGCCAGCACCCGTCCTAACAGGGGGCGCGGTGAGCAGTTCTTC. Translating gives CASTRPNRGRGEQFF.

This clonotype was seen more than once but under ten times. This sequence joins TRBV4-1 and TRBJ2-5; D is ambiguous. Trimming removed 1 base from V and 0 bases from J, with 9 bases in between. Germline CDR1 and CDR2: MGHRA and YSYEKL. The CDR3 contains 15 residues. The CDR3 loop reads CASSQAPGNQETQYF. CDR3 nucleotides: TGCGCCAGCAGCCAAGCCCCCGGCAACCAAGAGACCCAGTACTTC.

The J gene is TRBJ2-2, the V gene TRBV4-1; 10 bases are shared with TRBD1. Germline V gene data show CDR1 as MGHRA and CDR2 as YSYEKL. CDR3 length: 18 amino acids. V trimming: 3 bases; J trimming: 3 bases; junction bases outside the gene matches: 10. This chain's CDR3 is CASSHPRSGTGDTGELFF. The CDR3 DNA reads TGCGCCAGCAGCCATCCTCGCAGTGGGACAGGGGACACCGGGGAGCTGTTTTTT.

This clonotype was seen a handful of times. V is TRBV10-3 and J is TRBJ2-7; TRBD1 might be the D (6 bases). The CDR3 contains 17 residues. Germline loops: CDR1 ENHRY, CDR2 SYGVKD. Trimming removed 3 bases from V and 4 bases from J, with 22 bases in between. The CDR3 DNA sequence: TGTGCCATCAGTGAAGGGACAAAAAGTTCAAGCATATACGAGCAGTACTTC. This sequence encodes CAISEGTKSSSIYEQYF.

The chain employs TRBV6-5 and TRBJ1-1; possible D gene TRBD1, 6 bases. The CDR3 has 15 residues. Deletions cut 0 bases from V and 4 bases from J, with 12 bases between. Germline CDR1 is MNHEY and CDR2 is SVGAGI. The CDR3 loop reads CASSYSPGAVTEAFF. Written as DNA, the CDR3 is TGTGCCAGCAGTTACTCTCCAGGGGCCGTCACTGAAGCTTTCTTT.

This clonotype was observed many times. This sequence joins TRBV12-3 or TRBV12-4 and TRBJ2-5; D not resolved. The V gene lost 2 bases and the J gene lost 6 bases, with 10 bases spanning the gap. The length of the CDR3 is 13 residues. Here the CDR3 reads CASSLSPDKTQYF. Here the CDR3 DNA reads TGTGCCAGCAGTTTAAGCCCAGACAAGACCCAGTACTTC.

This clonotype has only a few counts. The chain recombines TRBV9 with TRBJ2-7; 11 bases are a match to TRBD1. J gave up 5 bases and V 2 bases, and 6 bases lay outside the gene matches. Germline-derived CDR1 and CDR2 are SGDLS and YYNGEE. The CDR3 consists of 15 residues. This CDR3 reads CASSVSGQGADEQYF. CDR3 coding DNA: TGTGCCAGCAGCGTTTCAGGACAGGGGGCTGACGAGCAGTACTTC.

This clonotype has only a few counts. CDR3 loop: CASSLLGLDEQFF. The CDR3 region has the DNA TGTGCCAGCAGCTTATTGGGGCTCGATGAGCAGTTCTTC. The chain uses TRBV7-6 and TRBJ2-1; D possibly corresponds to TRBD1 (5 bases). Trimming stripped 2 bases from V and 8 bases from J, with 10 bases between. CDR3 length: 13 residues. Germline V CDR1 and CDR2: SGHVS, FNYEAQ.